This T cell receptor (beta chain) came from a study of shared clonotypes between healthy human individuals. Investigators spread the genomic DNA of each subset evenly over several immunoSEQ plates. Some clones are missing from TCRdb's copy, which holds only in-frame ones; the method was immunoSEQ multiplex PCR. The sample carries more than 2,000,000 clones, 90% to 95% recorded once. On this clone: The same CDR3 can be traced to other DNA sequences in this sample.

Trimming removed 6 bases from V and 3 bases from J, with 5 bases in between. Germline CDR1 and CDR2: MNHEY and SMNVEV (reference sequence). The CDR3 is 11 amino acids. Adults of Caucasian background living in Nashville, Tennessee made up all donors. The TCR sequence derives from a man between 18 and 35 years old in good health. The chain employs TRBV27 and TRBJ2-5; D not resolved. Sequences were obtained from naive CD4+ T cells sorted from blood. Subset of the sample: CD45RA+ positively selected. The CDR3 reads CASSYKETQYF. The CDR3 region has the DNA TGTGCCAGCAGCTATAAAGAGACCCAGTACTTC.